This TCR beta chain stems from a study of shared clonotypes between healthy human individuals. Study-wide findings and caveats: Non-shared clonotypes displayed generation probabilities falling below those of clonotypes present in all four donors.

CD45RA-negative memory and CD45RA+ naive subsets were split from the CD4+ cells. This clone was seen a handful of times. Its antigen remains unknown. Only in-frame clones appear in the TCRdb table, and some are missing; sequencing was by immunoSEQ multiplex PCR. The table has under 750,000 clones, around 70% seen once. Trimming pared 5 bases from V and 3 bases from J, leaving 15 bases between. In germline, CDR1 is SGHRS, CDR2 YFSETQ. This CDR3 comprises 15 residues. The sequenced material came from memory CD4+ T cells sorted from blood. Subset reported: CD45RA-negative fraction. The receptor was isolated from a woman between 25 and 40 years old in good health. The chain recombines TRBV5-1 with TRBJ2-1; tentatively, D is TRBD2 (5 bases). The CDR3 sequence is CASSQDSILYNEQFF. The CDR3 nucleotides are TGCGCCAGCAGTCAGGACTCAATTCTCTACAATGAGCAGTTCTTC.